These T cell receptor beta chains were read from a single sample in a study of glioma-infiltrating T cells after dendritic cell vaccination. Only in-frame clones appear in the TCRdb table, and some are missing; sequencing was by immunoSEQ multiplex PCR. Of about 99,000 clones listed, roughly 79% are singletons. Here the sequenced sample was blood, taken before dendritic cell vaccination. Receptors were obtained from a human donor with glioblastoma. The CDR3 runs from the conserved cysteine through the conserved F or W. Fields, in order: D gene, J gene, clone size, V gene, CDR3 protein, CDR3 DNA. D genes are given only for firm matches. Clone size is not always given. Where it is, it says once, few, many or a class for expanded clones.

d_gene: NA; j_gene: TRBJ1-5; abundance: NA; v_gene: TRBV6-6; CDR3aa: CASKLTVIQPQHF; CDR3nt: TGTGCCAGCAAATTGACAGTGATTCAGCCCCAGCATTTT
d_gene: NA; j_gene: TRBJ1-2; abundance: NA; v_gene: TRBV11-2; CDR3aa: CASSLEGQNYGYTF; CDR3nt: TGTGCCAGCAGCTTAGAAGGACAGAACTATGGCTACACCTTC
d_gene: TRBD1; j_gene: TRBJ1-2; abundance: NA; v_gene: TRBV5-4; CDR3aa: CASSPWDSSKGYTF; CDR3nt: TGTGCCAGCAGCCCCTGGGACAGTTCGAAGGGCTACACCTTC
d_gene: TRBD1; j_gene: TRBJ2-5; abundance: NA; v_gene: TRBV18; CDR3aa: CASSPNPGGAQYF; CDR3nt: TGTGCCAGCTCACCAAATCCAGGGGGTGCCCAGTACTTC
d_gene: NA; j_gene: TRBJ1-5; abundance: NA; v_gene: TRBV2; CDR3aa: CASSEDFDQPQHF; CDR3nt: TGTGCCAGCAGTGAGGACTTTGATCAGCCCCAGCATTTT
d_gene: NA; j_gene: TRBJ2-7; abundance: NA; v_gene: TRBV10-1; CDR3aa: CASSESGSSYEQYF; CDR3nt: TGCGCCAGCAGTGAGTCTGGCAGTTCCTACGAGCAGTACTTC
d_gene: TRBD2; j_gene: TRBJ2-3; abundance: once; v_gene: TRBV7-2; CDR3aa: CASSRRTSEIDTQYF; CDR3nt: TGTGCCAGCAGCCGGAGGACTAGCGAGATAGATACGCAGTATTTT
d_gene: NA; j_gene: TRBJ2-7; abundance: NA; v_gene: TRBV7-2; CDR3aa: CASSLWQAGEQYF; CDR3nt: TGTGCCAGCAGCTTATGGCAGGCGGGCGAGCAGTACTTC
d_gene: TRBD1; j_gene: TRBJ2-7; abundance: NA; v_gene: TRBV5-1; CDR3aa: CASSSTGTGDSEQYF; CDR3nt: TGCGCCAGCAGCTCAACCGGGACAGGGGATTCCGAGCAGTACTTC
d_gene: NA; j_gene: TRBJ2-6; abundance: once; v_gene: TRBV4-3; CDR3aa: CASSQEGMVTGGANVLTF; CDR3nt: TGCGCCAGCAGCCAAGAGGGGATGGTAACGGGAGGGGCCAACGTCCTGACTTTC
d_gene: TRBD1; j_gene: TRBJ2-7; abundance: NA; v_gene: TRBV2; CDR3aa: CASSSPGGRSYEQYF; CDR3nt: TGTGCCAGCAGTTCTCCAGGGGGCCGCTCCTACGAGCAGTACTTC
d_gene: NA; j_gene: TRBJ2-3; abundance: once; v_gene: TRBV6-4; CDR3aa: CASKLEAEDADTQYF; CDR3nt: TGTGCCAGCAAGCTCGAGGCGGAGGACGCAGATACGCAGTATTTT
d_gene: TRBD1; j_gene: TRBJ2-1; abundance: NA; v_gene: TRBV9; CDR3aa: CASSVERDRAFDEQFF; CDR3nt: TGTGCCAGCAGCGTAGAGCGGGACAGGGCGTTCGATGAGCAGTTCTTC
d_gene: TRBD2; j_gene: TRBJ2-3; abundance: once; v_gene: TRBV29-1; CDR3aa: CSGERGVDTQYF; CDR3nt: TGCAGCGGGGAGCGGGGGGTAGATACGCAGTATTTT
d_gene: NA; j_gene: TRBJ1-6; abundance: NA; v_gene: TRBV19; CDR3aa: CASSIGGGARVWSPLHF; CDR3nt: TGTGCCAGTAGTATAGGAGGGGGTGCCAGGGTGTGGTCACCCCTCCACTTT
d_gene: TRBD1; j_gene: TRBJ2-7; abundance: NA; v_gene: TRBV19; CDR3aa: CASRKAGTGIHEQYF; CDR3nt: TGTGCCAGTAGAAAAGCCGGGACAGGGATTCACGAGCAGTACTTC
d_gene: NA; j_gene: TRBJ2-5; abundance: NA; v_gene: TRBV7-2; CDR3aa: CASNLPTETQYF; CDR3nt: TGTGCCAGCAACTTACCGACAGAAACCCAGTACTTC
d_gene: NA; j_gene: TRBJ2-7; abundance: NA; v_gene: TRBV7-9; CDR3aa: CASTADTNTLEQYF; CDR3nt: TGTGCCAGCACCGCGGACACAAACACCCTTGAGCAGTACTTC
d_gene: TRBD1; j_gene: TRBJ2-5; abundance: NA; v_gene: TRBV30; CDR3aa: CAWSGTGGSQETQYF; CDR3nt: TGTGCCTGGAGCGGGACAGGGGGAAGCCAAGAGACCCAGTACTTC
d_gene: TRBD2; j_gene: TRBJ2-1; abundance: NA; v_gene: TRBV9; CDR3aa: CASSVVGGGGDEQFF; CDR3nt: TGTGCCAGCAGCGTAGTCGGGGGGGGTGGCGATGAGCAGTTCTTC
d_gene: NA; j_gene: TRBJ2-1; abundance: NA; v_gene: TRBV11-2; CDR3aa: CASSQMEGIRVGYNEQFF; CDR3nt: TGTGCCAGCAGCCAAATGGAGGGGATTCGGGTCGGCTACAATGAGCAGTTCTTC
d_gene: TRBD1; j_gene: TRBJ1-5; abundance: NA; v_gene: TRBV4-3; CDR3aa: CASSLDRDNQPQHF; CDR3nt: TGCGCCAGCAGCCTAGACAGGGACAATCAGCCCCAGCATTTT
d_gene: TRBD1; j_gene: TRBJ1-1; abundance: NA; v_gene: TRBV6-6; CDR3aa: CASRTGGSNTEAFF; CDR3nt: TGTGCCAGCAGAACAGGGGGCTCAAACACTGAAGCTTTCTTT
d_gene: NA; j_gene: TRBJ2-3; abundance: few; v_gene: TRBV21-1; CDR3aa: CASSEGGGRITDTQYF; CDR3nt: TGTGCCAGCAGTGAAGGCGGGGGGCGGATCACAGATACGCAGTATTTT
d_gene: TRBD2; j_gene: TRBJ2-1; abundance: few; v_gene: TRBV10-1; CDR3aa: CASSTSGTYGQFF; CDR3nt: TGCGCCAGCAGTACTAGCGGGACCTATGGGCAGTTCTTC
d_gene: NA; j_gene: TRBJ1-1; abundance: NA; v_gene: TRBV5-1; CDR3aa: CASSFRGGTEAFF; CDR3nt: TGCGCCAGCAGCTTCCGGGGTGGCACTGAAGCTTTCTTT
d_gene: TRBD1; j_gene: TRBJ1-2; abundance: NA; v_gene: TRBV11-2; CDR3aa: CASSLVGRRTGGSGYTF; CDR3nt: TGTGCCAGCAGCTTAGTAGGCCGTCGGACAGGGGGATCGGGCTACACCTTC
d_gene: TRBD2; j_gene: TRBJ2-5; abundance: NA; v_gene: TRBV27; CDR3aa: CASSLGGLAETQYF; CDR3nt: TGTGCCAGCAGTTTAGGGGGACTAGCCGAGACCCAGTACTTC
d_gene: NA; j_gene: TRBJ2-2; abundance: NA; v_gene: TRBV10-1; CDR3aa: CASSETENTGELFF; CDR3nt: TGCGCCAGCAGTGAGACAGAAAACACCGGGGAGCTGTTTTTT
d_gene: TRBD1; j_gene: TRBJ1-2; abundance: NA; v_gene: TRBV27; CDR3aa: CASSLDRENYGYTF; CDR3nt: TGTGCCAGCAGTTTAGACAGGGAAAACTATGGCTACACCTTC
d_gene: NA; j_gene: TRBJ1-5; abundance: NA; v_gene: TRBV6-1; CDR3aa: CASTLTGDSNQPQHF; CDR3nt: TGTGCCAGCACTTTGACCGGAGATAGCAATCAGCCCCAGCATTTT
d_gene: TRBD2; j_gene: TRBJ2-1; abundance: NA; v_gene: TRBV6-5; CDR3aa: CASSLLAGDRYEQFF; CDR3nt: TGTGCCAGCAGTCTACTAGCGGGGGACCGGTATGAGCAGTTCTTC
d_gene: TRBD1; j_gene: TRBJ1-6; abundance: NA; v_gene: TRBV2; CDR3aa: CASSEMGQGDGALHF; CDR3nt: TGTGCCAGCAGCGAAATGGGACAGGGAGATGGGGCCCTCCACTTT
d_gene: TRBD1; j_gene: TRBJ1-2; abundance: NA; v_gene: TRBV10-3; CDR3aa: CAISGKVGTGGLLLYGYTF; CDR3nt: TGTGCCATCAGTGGGAAAGTTGGGACAGGGGGCCTCCTACTCTATGGCTACACCTTC
d_gene: TRBD2; j_gene: TRBJ2-7; abundance: NA; v_gene: TRBV5-1; CDR3aa: CASAGGEIRGYEQYF; CDR3nt: TGCGCCAGCGCGGGAGGGGAAATAAGGGGGTACGAGCAGTACTTC
d_gene: NA; j_gene: TRBJ2-3; abundance: NA; v_gene: TRBV2; CDR3aa: CASSVRGARDTQYF; CDR3nt: TGTGCCAGCAGTGTTCGGGGGGCGCGGGATACGCAGTATTTT
d_gene: TRBD1; j_gene: TRBJ2-2; abundance: NA; v_gene: TRBV5-1; CDR3aa: CASRATGDTGELFF; CDR3nt: TGCGCCAGTCGTGCGACAGGGGACACCGGGGAGCTGTTTTTT
d_gene: NA; j_gene: TRBJ2-7; abundance: NA; v_gene: TRBV7-2; CDR3aa: CASSLVPGFYYEQYF; CDR3nt: TGTGCCAGCAGCTTAGTTCCGGGATTCTACTACGAGCAGTACTTC
d_gene: TRBD1; j_gene: TRBJ1-6; abundance: NA; v_gene: TRBV18; CDR3aa: CASSQRTGTYNSPLHF; CDR3nt: TGTGCCAGCTCACAGCGGACAGGGACCTATAATTCACCCCTCCACTTT
d_gene: TRBD1; j_gene: TRBJ2-2; abundance: many; v_gene: TRBV27; CDR3aa: CASRLRGQTGELFF; CDR3nt: TGTGCCAGCAGACTCAGGGGGCAGACCGGGGAGCTGTTTTTT
d_gene: TRBD2; j_gene: TRBJ2-7; abundance: NA; v_gene: TRBV7-2; CDR3aa: CASSLAGGWGTYEQYF; CDR3nt: TGTGCCAGCAGCTTAGCGGGGGGGTGGGGCACCTACGAGCAGTACTTC
d_gene: TRBD1; j_gene: TRBJ2-1; abundance: NA; v_gene: TRBV5-1; CDR3aa: CASSWDSPYNEQFF; CDR3nt: TGCGCCAGCAGCTGGGACAGCCCATACAATGAGCAGTTCTTC
d_gene: NA; j_gene: TRBJ1-4; abundance: NA; v_gene: TRBV10-2; CDR3aa: CASSRGGNEKLFF; CDR3nt: TGCGCCAGCAGTAGGGGGGGTAATGAAAAACTGTTTTTT